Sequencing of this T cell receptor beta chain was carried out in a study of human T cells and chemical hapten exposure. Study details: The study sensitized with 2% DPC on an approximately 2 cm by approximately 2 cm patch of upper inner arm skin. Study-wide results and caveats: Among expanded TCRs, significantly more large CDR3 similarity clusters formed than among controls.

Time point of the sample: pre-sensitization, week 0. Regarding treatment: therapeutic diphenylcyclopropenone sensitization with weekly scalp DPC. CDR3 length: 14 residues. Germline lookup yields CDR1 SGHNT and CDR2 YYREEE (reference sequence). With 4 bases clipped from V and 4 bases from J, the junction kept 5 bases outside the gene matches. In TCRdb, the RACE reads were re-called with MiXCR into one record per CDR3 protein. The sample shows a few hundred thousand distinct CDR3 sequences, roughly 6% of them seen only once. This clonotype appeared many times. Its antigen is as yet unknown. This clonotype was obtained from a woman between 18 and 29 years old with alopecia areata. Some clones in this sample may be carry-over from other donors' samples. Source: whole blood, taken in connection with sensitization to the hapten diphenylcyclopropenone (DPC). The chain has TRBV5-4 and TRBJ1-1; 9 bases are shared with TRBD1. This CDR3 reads CASSEGQGSTEAFF. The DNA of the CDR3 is TGTGCCAGCAGCGAGGGACAGGGAAGCACTGAAGCTTTCTTT. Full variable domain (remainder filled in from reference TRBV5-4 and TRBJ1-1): ETGVTQSPTHLIKTRGQQVTLRCSSQSGHNTVSWYQQALGQGPQFIFQYYREEENGRGNFPPRFSGLQFPNYSSELNVNALELDDSALYLCASSEGQGSTEAFFGQGTRLTVV.